This entry concerns a single T cell receptor (beta chain). The sample is drawn from a study of memory CD4+ T cells and cytomegalovirus serostatus. CDR1 is SGHDT and CDR2 is YYEEEE in the germline V gene. This CDR3 spans 16 amino acids. The V gene lost 6 bases and the J gene lost 4 bases, with 20 bases spanning the gap. Profiled with immunoSEQ multiplex PCR; TCRdb holds only in-frame clones, not every one. The table shows some 50,000 clones, with around 81% occurring only once. Single viable CD3+CD4+CD8-CD45RO+ cells were sorted as the memory CD4+ T cells. Total CD4+ T cells were enriched by CD4 positive selection.

The specimen sequenced was memory CD4+ T cells from blood. The clonotype comes from an adult in good health and CMV-seronegative. The J gene is TRBJ2-1, the V gene TRBV5-6; TRBD1 might be the D (6 bases). CDR3 sequence: CASNNRALGIYNEQFF. The CDR3 DNA follows: TGTGCCAGCAACAACAGGGCCCTAGGGATATACAATGAGCAGTTCTTC.